The text below deals with one T cell receptor beta chain. Its antigen is not yet known. The sample holds no much larger clone one base away, and base qualities are not on file. Another Seattle source contributed samples from volunteer blood donors who had recovered from COVID-19. Whole blood was collected in K2EDTA tubes by collaborating institutions according to the institutions' own protocols. For TCRbeta analysis, collaborators shipped samples in one of three forms: frozen whole blood, isolated PBMCs, or DNA extracted from either of those sample types. The record originates from a study of blood T cell repertoires in COVID-19 (dated by TCRdb to about 2020). For the wider study: The collaborator samples originated in the United States, Italy and Spain and spanned the acute and convalescent phases of COVID-19. The material from the prospective study consisted of cDNA or gDNA derived from T cells, B-cell-depleted T cells, or PBMCs. The dataset comprised deeply sampled blood TCRbeta repertoires from subjects exposed to, actively infected with, or recovered from COVID-19. The repertoires were released in a freely available public database meant as a resource for research on the immune response to SARS-CoV-2. Samples came from the ongoing ImmuneRACE study (first 160 participants) plus 1,254 subjects from 6 global collaborators. Nearly every sample came with metadata listing a de-identified subject ID, COVID-19 status, age in years and sex. HLA class I and class II types, where available, came from metadata supplied by the sample provider rather than from assay-based typing. What the study reported, not specific to this receptor: The amount of clinical and demographic metadata varied by source and participant and was provided uncurated.

The immunoSEQ Assay, a bias-controlled multiplex PCR, was used to amplify TCRbeta CDR3 regions from genomic DNA. The original methods were these. Within the assay, amplification of reference gene primers was used to estimate how many nucleated cells each sample contained. To quantify the absolute abundance of each unique TCRbeta CDR3 rearrangement, sequence reads were collapsed and filtered. For each sample, productive Simpson clonality was calculated as the square root of Simpson's diversity index across productive rearrangements. Here the immuneACCESS table is served through TCRdb, limited to in-frame sequences with V and J called. Missing clones are a known gap in these copies; in checked studies unresolved V genes cover under half, and the rest lacks a known reason. For V, J and clone size, that table is used; D and trimming come from the DNA. This sample gives under 300,000 clones in total; about 88% of them show up just once. The top ten clones comprise 2.1% of the sample.

The CDR3, cysteine through phenylalanine, is 15 amino acids long. CDR3 DNA is the only sequence kept; it has 45 bases, read in frame from the first base. After removal of 1 base from V and 6 bases from J, the junction retains 5 bases not matched to a gene. CDR1 is given as SGHNT and CDR2 as YENEEA, both from the germline V gene. Sequencing was performed on peripheral blood. This clonotype originated in a woman in her thirties or forties who had recovered from COVID-19. Here the chain combines TRBV11-3 and TRBJ1-2; 10 central nucleotides agree with TRBD1. CDR3 region: CASSLGPGTGDGYTF. The nucleotides are TGTGCCAGCAGCTTAGGTCCAGGGACAGGGGATGGCTACACCTTC.